This T cell receptor (beta chain) emerged from a study of blood T cell repertoires in COVID-19. From germline, CDR1 is LNHNV and CDR2 YYDKDF (reference sequence). This CDR3 has 14 residues. V lost 5 bases and J lost 4; bases outside the gene matches: 7. In the authors' methods: Using reference gene primer amplification, nucleated cell counts were estimated. This table comes from immunoSEQ multiplex PCR, and its TCRdb copy is limited to in-frame clones, with some not included. V and J calls and clone size follow that table, whereas D and trimming were derived from the DNA. The sample includes 250,000 to 350,000 clones, around 88% of them seen just once.

The receptor comes from a woman between 70 and 85 years old with COVID-19, enrolled during active disease. Material: peripheral blood. The gene calls are TRBV15 and TRBJ1-1; 7 nucleotides agree with TRBD1. CDR3 coding DNA: TGTGCCACCAGCGGCGACAGGGCCGGCACTGAAGCTTTCTTT. This sequence encodes CATSGDRAGTEAFF.